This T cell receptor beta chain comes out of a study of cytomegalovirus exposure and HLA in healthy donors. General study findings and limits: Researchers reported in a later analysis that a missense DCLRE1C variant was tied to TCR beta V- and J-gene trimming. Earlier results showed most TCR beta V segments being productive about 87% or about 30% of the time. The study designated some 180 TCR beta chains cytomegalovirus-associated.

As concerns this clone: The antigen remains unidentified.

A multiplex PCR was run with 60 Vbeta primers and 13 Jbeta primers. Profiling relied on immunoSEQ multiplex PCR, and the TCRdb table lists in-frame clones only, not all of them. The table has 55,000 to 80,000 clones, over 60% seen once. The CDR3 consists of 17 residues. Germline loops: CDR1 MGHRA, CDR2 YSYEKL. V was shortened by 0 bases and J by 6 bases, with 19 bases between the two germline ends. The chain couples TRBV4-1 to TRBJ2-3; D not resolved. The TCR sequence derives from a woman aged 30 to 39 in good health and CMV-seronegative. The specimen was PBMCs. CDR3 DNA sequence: TGCGCCAGCAGCCAAGAAGGCACCTTCCCAGGTTGGGATACGCAGTATTTT. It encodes CASSQEGTFPGWDTQYF.